This passage covers 20 T cell receptor beta chains from one sample sequenced in a study of OX40 agonist ivuxolimab in advanced cancers. Clones were sequenced by immunoSEQ multiplex PCR, and TCRdb holds only the in-frame ones, with some missing. This sample yields tens of thousands of clones, of which about 83% are seen a single time; approximately 0.76% belongs to the top ten. Sequencing used CD4+ or CD8+ T cells sorted from blood, obtained in a trial of the OX40 agonist ivuxolimab. These receptors originate from an adult with an advanced solid tumor such as melanoma, head and neck, liver or kidney cancer.

The chain couples TRBV7-2 to TRBJ2-7; 13 bases map to TRBD2. V trimming: 3 bases; J trimming: 6 bases; junction bases outside the gene matches: 17. Germline V gives CDR1 SGHTA, CDR2 FQGNSA. The CDR3 contains 19 residues. CDR3 region: CASSFQTTRLAGGSREQYF. The CDR3 DNA is TGTGCCAGCAGCTTTCAAACCACTCGACTAGCGGGGGGATCTCGCGAGCAGTACTTC.

The chain carries TRBV6-6 and TRBJ2-7; D not certain. CDR1 is MNHNY, CDR2 SVGAGI, per germline (reference sequence). This CDR3 is built from 13 residues. V was shortened by 6 bases and J by 4 bases, with 13 bases between the two germline ends. In DNA, the CDR3 is TGTGCCAGCAGACTTGGGCGGTTATACGAGCAGTACTTC. This gives the protein CASRLGRLYEQYF.

The table lists this clone with a few counts. The chain joins TRBV7-9 to TRBJ1-2; 7 bases are a match to TRBD1. Germline V lookup: CDR1 SEHNR, CDR2 FQNEAQ (reference sequence). The length of the CDR3 is 13 residues. V shed 4 bases, J shed 2 bases, and the junction held 1 base outside the gene matches. The DNA for the CDR3 is TGTGCCAGCAGCTCGACAGGGAACTATGGCTACACCTTC. Amino acids: CASSSTGNYGYTF.

The count of this clone is one. The chain joins TRBV7-2 to TRBJ1-4, with TRBD1 identical over 12 bases. Germline CDR1 and CDR2: SGHTA and FQGNSA. CDR3 length: 16 amino acids. After removal of 1 base from V and 8 bases from J, the junction contained 5 bases not matched to a gene. The CDR3 nucleotides read TGTGCCAGCAGCTTAGGAGCGGGGACAGGGGGCGAAAAACTGTTTTTT. Its translation is CASSLGAGTGGEKLFF.

The chain carries TRBV11-2 and TRBJ1-1; 7 positions agree with TRBD1. Per germline, CDR1 SGHAT and CDR2 FQNNGV. The ends lost 5 bases at V and 11 bases at J; junction bases unmatched: 14. The CDR3 runs 14 residues. The CDR3 DNA is TGTGCCAGCAGCACTTACAGGGGCCCCGGCGGGGCTTTCTTT. It codes for CASSTYRGPGGAFF.

This clone was counted only a few times. This rearrangement joins TRBV7-8 to TRBJ1-3; D is perhaps TRBD1 (5 bases). Germline V gene sequence: CDR1 SGHVS, CDR2 FQNEAQ. CDR3 length: 13 residues. Trimming took off 3 bases at V and 4 bases at J, with 7 bases between the two ends. The CDR3 sequence is CASSLTVGNTIYF. In DNA form, the CDR3 reads TGTGCCAGCAGCTTGACAGTCGGAAACACCATATATTTT.

The chain joins TRBV13 to TRBJ1-1; no clear D. V lost 5 bases and J 11 bases, leaving 15 bases between the germline ends. The CDR3 spans 12 residues. The germline CDR1 and CDR2 sequences are PRHDT and FYEKMQ (reference sequence). The CDR3 DNA follows: TGTGCCAGCAGCCCAGACCGAAGTCTGGCTTTCTTT. It translates to CASSPDRSLAFF.

J is TRBJ1-4 and V is TRBV23-1; 10 bases map to TRBD1. TRBV23-1 is known as an ORF, though its function is uncertain. V lost 4 bases to trimming and J lost 7 bases; unmatched junction nucleotides: 24. The CDR3 has 21 residues. The CDR3 region is CASSLWAMTGGEVGCGEKLFF. The CDR3 bases are TGCGCCAGCAGTCTTTGGGCAATGACAGGGGGCGAAGTCGGTTGTGGTGAAAAACTGTTTTTT.

This rearrangement joins TRBV20-1 to TRBJ1-1; D call uncertain. The CDR3 is made up of 11 amino acids. CDR1 is DFQATT, CDR2 SNEGSKA, per germline (reference sequence). Trimming shortened V by 6 bases and J by 3 bases, and 8 bases separated the two germline ends. This CDR3 is CSATAHTEAFF. The CDR3 nucleotides read TGCAGTGCAACAGCACACACTGAAGCTTTCTTT.

V is TRBV5-4 and J is TRBJ1-3, with unresolved D. The CDR3 is made up of 13 amino acids. The ends were cut back, 5 bases at V and 3 bases at J, with 9 bases in the middle. The V gene's germline CDR1 is SGHNT and CDR2 YYREEE (reference sequence). The CDR3 DNA is TGTGCCAGCAGAGACCAGATTGGAAACACCATATATTTT. This encodes CASRDQIGNTIYF.

The gene calls are TRBV2 and TRBJ1-5; TRBD1 matches at 11 bases. Unmatched junction bases numbered 8, after V lost 9 bases and J lost 4 bases. Germline assignment: CDR1 SNHLY and CDR2 FYNNEI. The CDR3 is made up of 15 amino acids. CDR3 residues: CASQWDRGGNQPQHF. The CDR3 nucleotides read TGTGCCAGTCAATGGGACAGGGGGGGGAATCAGCCCCAGCATTTT.

The chain couples TRBV2 to TRBJ2-3; TRBD2 is a possible D gene (5 bases). Looked up from germline, CDR1 is SNHLY and CDR2 is FYNNEI. V dropped 10 bases and J dropped 0 bases, with 14 bases sitting between them. This CDR3 region has 14 residues. CDR3 sequence (DNA): TGTGCCACCGCTAGGACTGCTAGCACAGATACGCAGTATTTT. The encoded protein is CATARTASTDTQYF. Full variable domain (missing parts from reference TRBV2 and TRBJ2-3): EPEVTQTPSHQVTQMGQEVILRCVPISNHLYFYWYRQILGQKVEFLVSFYNNEISEKSEIFDDQFSVERPDGSNFTLKIRSTKLEDSAMYFCATARTASTDTQYFGPGTRLTVL.

The chain links TRBV2 to TRBJ2-4; D not certain. V was shortened by 2 bases and J by 10 bases, with 6 bases between the two germline ends. This CDR3 is built from 11 residues. Germline CDR1 and CDR2: SNHLY and FYNNEI. The DNA for the CDR3 is TGTGCCAGCAGTGAAAGGCCGATTCAGTACTTC. Translated: CASSERPIQYF.

This clone was seen a few times. The chain has TRBV25-1 and TRBJ1-1; D gene uncertain. Germline values: CDR1 MGHDK, CDR2 SYGVNS. The CDR3 covers 13 residues. V lost 1 base, J lost 1 base, and 4 bases lay in between. CDR3 in DNA: TGTGCCAGCAGTGAATGGGGGAACACTGAAGCTTTCTTT. It translates to CASSEWGNTEAFF.

The rearrangement links TRBV29-1 to TRBJ2-2; 7 bases match TRBD1. Germline CDR1 reads SQVTM; CDR2 reads ANQGSEA. With V trimmed by 6 bases and J by 6 bases, 7 bases remained unmatched. This CDR3 region has 13 residues. Here the CDR3 reads CSVPGQISGELFF. The CDR3 DNA reads TGCAGCGTCCCGGGACAGATATCCGGGGAGCTGTTTTTT.

Here the CDR3 DNA reads TGCGCCAGCAGCGGTGAGAACTATGGCTACACCTTC. Encoded protein: CASSGENYGYTF. The V call is TRBV5-1, the J call TRBJ1-2; D gene ambiguous. Germline CDR1 reads SGHRS; CDR2 reads YFSETQ. The ends were cut back, 4 bases at V and 2 bases at J, with 6 bases in the middle. The CDR3 has 12 residues.

The CDR3 DNA sequence: TGCGCCAGCAGTGGGCAGGGGGCAGATACGCAGTATTTT. Its protein is CASSGQGADTQYF. The chain carries TRBV10-1 and TRBJ2-3, with 7 positions matching TRBD1. The germline CDR1 and CDR2 sequences are WNHNN and SYGVQD (reference sequence). Trimming took 4 bases from V and 4 from J; bases not matched to a gene: 2. The CDR3 runs 13 residues.

This chain links TRBV6-5 with TRBJ1-1; D is undetermined. CDR1 and CDR2 (germline): MNHEY, SVGAGI. The CDR3 spans 15 residues. V was shortened by 8 bases and J by 1 base, with 17 bases between the two germline ends. The CDR3 nucleotides read TGTGCCAGCTGTCCCCTGGAGGTCGGGAACACTGAAGCTTTCTTT. It is translated as CASCPLEVGNTEAFF.

V is TRBV11-2 and J is TRBJ2-5; possibly TRBD1 for D (6 bases). Germline V lookup: CDR1 SGHAT, CDR2 FQNNGV. Trimming shortened V by 5 bases and J by 4 bases, and 17 bases separated the two germline ends. There are 15 residues in the CDR3. The CDR3 region has the DNA TGTGCCAGCAGCCTACAGGGATCATTGGGAGAGACCCAGTACTTC. It is translated as CASSLQGSLGETQYF.

This chain connects TRBV7-3 to TRBJ2-1; TRBD2 agrees at 13 bases. CDR1 is SGHTA and CDR2 is FQGTGA in the germline V gene. J gave up 6 bases and V 6 bases, and 8 bases lay outside the gene matches. CDR3 length: 16 residues. The CDR3 loop reads CASSTSGGASLNEQFF. The CDR3 DNA reads as TGTGCCAGCAGTACTAGCGGGGGGGCCTCTCTCAATGAGCAGTTCTTC.